The TCR beta chain described here comes from a study of blood T cell repertoires in COVID-19. Looking at the study overall: Researchers got acute and convalescent COVID-19 samples from the United States, Italy and Spain.

In the original workflow: Reference gene primer amplification gave estimated nucleated cell counts. TCRdb's table, derived via immunoSEQ multiplex PCR, lists solely in-frame clones and lacks some. V and J calls and clone size come straight from that table; D and trimming were deduced from the DNA. The sample carries 75,000 to 85,000 clones, 80% to 90% recorded once. Germline V gives CDR1 SGHNT, CDR2 YYREEE (reference sequence). The CDR3 covers 13 residues. Losses at the gene ends were 4 bases for V and 8 bases for J; bases not matched to a gene: 7. Material for sequencing was peripheral blood. This TCR was recovered from a human donor in a cohort sampled during active COVID-19. This chain uses TRBV5-4 with TRBJ1-2; 8 nucleotides match TRBD1. The CDR3, as DNA: TGTGCCAGCAGCCGGGGACAGGCGGACGGCTACACCTTC. This sequence encodes CASSRGQADGYTF.